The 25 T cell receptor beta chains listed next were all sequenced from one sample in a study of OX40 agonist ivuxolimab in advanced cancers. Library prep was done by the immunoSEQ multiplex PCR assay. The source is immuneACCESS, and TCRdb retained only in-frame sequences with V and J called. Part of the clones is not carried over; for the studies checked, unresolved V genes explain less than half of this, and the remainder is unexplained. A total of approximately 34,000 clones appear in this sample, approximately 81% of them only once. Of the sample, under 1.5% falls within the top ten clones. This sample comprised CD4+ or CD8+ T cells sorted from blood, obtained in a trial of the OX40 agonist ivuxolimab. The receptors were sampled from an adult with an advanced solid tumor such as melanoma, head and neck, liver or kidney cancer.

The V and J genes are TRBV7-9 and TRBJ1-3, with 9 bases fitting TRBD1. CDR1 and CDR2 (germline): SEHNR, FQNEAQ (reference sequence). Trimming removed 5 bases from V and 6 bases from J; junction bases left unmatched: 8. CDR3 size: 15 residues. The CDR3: CASSPTGGAENTIYF. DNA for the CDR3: TGTGCCAGCAGCCCTACAGGGGGCGCGGAAAACACCATATATTTT.

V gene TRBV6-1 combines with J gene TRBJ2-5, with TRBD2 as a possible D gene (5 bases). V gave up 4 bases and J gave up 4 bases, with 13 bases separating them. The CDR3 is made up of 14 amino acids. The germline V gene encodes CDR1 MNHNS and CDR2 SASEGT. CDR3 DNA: TGTGCCAGCAGTGGTTCGGTAGCGAGAGAGACCCAGTACTTC. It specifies CASSGSVARETQYF.

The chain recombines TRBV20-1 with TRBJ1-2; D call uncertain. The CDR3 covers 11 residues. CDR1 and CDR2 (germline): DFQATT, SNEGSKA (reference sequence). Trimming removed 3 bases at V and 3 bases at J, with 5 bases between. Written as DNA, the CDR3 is TGCAGTGCTAGGCATGACTATGGCTACACCTTC. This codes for CSARHDYGYTF.

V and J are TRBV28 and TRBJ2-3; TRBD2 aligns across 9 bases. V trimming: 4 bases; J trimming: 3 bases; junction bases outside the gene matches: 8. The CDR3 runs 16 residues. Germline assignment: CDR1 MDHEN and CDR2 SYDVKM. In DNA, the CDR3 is TGTGCCAGCAGTTCGTCTAGCGGGACGGGGACAGATACGCAGTATTTT. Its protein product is CASSSSSGTGTDTQYF.

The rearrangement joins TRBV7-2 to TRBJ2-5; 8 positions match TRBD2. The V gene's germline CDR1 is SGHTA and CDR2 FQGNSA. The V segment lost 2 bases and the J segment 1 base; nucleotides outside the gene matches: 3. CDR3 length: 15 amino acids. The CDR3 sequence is CASSLNAGGQETQYF. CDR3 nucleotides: TGTGCCAGCAGCTTAAATGCGGGGGGCCAAGAGACCCAGTACTTC.

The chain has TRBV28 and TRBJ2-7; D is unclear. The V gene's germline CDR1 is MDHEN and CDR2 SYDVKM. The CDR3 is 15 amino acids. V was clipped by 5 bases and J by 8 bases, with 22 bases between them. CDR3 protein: CASSVPSEGPKKQYF. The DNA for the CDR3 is TGTGCCAGCAGTGTCCCCTCGGAAGGTCCGAAAAAGCAGTACTTC.

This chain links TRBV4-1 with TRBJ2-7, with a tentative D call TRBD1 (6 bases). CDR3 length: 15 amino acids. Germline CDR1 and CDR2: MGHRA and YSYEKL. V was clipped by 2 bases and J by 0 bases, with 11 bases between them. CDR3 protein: CASSQRSDSSYEQYF. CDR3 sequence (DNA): TGCGCCAGCAGCCAAAGATCGGACAGCTCCTACGAGCAGTACTTC.

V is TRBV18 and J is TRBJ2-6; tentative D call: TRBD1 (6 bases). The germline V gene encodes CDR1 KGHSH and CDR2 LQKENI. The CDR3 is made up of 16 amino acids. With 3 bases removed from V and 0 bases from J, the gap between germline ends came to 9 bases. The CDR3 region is CASSPGASSGANVLTF. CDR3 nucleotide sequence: TGTGCCAGCTCACCGGGGGCGAGCTCTGGGGCCAACGTCCTGACTTTC.

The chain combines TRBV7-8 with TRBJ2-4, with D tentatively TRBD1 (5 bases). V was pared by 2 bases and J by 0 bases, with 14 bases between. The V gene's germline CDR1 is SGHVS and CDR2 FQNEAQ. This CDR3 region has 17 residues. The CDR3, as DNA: TGTGCCAGCAGCTTACAAGGGGCCCCTCTAGCCAAAAACATTCAGTACTTC. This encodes CASSLQGAPLAKNIQYF.

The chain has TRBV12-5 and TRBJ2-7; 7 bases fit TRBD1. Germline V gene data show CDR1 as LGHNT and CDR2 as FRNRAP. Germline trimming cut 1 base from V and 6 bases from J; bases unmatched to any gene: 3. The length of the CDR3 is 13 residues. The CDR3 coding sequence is TGTGCTAGTGGTTTGGGCAGGGGGAGCGAGCAGTACTTC. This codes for CASGLGRGSEQYF.

The CDR3 bases are TGCGCCAGCAGCCAAGAAGTCCAGGGGTTAACCGGGGAGCTGTTTTTT. Translation: CASSQEVQGLTGELFF. The V call is TRBV4-3, the J call TRBJ2-2; TRBD1 might be the D (6 bases). The V gene's germline CDR1 is LGHNA and CDR2 YSLEER. The CDR3 runs to 16 residues. Trimming removed 0 bases from V and 5 bases from J, with 13 bases in between.

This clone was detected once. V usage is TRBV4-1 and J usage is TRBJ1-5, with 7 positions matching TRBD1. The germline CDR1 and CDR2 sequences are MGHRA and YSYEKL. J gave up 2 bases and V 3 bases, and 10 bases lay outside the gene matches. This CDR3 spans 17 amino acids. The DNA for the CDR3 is TGCGCCAGCAGCCAGCTCCACAGGGGCGGGGGCAATCAGCCCCAGCATTTT. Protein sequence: CASSQLHRGGGNQPQHF.

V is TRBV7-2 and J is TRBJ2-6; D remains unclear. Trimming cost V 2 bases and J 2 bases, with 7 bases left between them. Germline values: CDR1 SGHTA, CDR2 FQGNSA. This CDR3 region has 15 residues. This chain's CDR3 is CASSLWAAGANVLTF. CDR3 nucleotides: TGTGCCAGCAGCTTATGGGCAGCTGGGGCCAACGTCCTGACTTTC. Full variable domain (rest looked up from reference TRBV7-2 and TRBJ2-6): GAGVSQSPSNKVTEKGKDVELRCDPISGHTALYWYRQSLGQGLEFLIYFQGNSAPDKSGLPSDRFSAERTGGSVSTLTIQRTQQEDSAVYLCASSLWAAGANVLTFGAGSRLTVL.

The CDR3 loop is CASSEMTPTGGLTDTQYF. The CDR3 bases are TGTGCCAGCAGTGAAATGACTCCGACAGGGGGCCTCACAGATACGCAGTATTTT. The rearrangement uses TRBV2 and TRBJ2-3; 10 bases agree with TRBD1. From germline, CDR1 is SNHLY and CDR2 FYNNEI. V shed 2 bases and J 2 bases; nucleotides not matched to a gene: 10. This CDR3 is 18 amino acids long.

CDR3 loop: CSVDQTGGMETQYF. DNA of the CDR3: TGCAGCGTTGACCAGACAGGGGGCATGGAGACCCAGTACTTC. This rearrangement joins TRBV29-1 to TRBJ2-5, with TRBD1 matching over 10 bases. CDR1 and CDR2 (germline): SQVTM, ANQGSEA. The CDR3 spans 14 residues. The V segment lost 3 bases and the J segment 5 bases; nucleotides outside the gene matches: 6.

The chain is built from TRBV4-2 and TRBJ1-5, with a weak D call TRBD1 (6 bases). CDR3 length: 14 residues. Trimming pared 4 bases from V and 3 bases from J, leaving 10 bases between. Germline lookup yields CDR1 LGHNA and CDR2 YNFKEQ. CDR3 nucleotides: TGTGCCAGCAGCCCTACAGGGATCAATCAGCCCCAGCATTTT. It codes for CASSPTGINQPQHF.

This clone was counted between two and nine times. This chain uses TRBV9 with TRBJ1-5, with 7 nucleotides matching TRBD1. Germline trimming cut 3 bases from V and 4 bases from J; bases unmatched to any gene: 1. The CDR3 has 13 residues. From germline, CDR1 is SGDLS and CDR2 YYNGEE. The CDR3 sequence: CASSEGANQPQHF. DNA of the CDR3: TGTGCCAGCAGCGAGGGGGCAAATCAGCCCCAGCATTTT.

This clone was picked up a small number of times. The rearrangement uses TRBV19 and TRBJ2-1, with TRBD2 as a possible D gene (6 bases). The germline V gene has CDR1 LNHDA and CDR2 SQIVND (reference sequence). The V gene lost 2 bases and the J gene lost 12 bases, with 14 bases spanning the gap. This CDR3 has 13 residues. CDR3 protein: CASSILQVGGQFF. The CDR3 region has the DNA TGTGCCAGTAGTATACTTCAGGTGGGGGGGCAGTTCTTC.

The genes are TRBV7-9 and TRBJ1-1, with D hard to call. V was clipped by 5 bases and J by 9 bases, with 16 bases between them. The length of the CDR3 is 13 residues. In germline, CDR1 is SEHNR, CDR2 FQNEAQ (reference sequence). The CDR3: CASSPPSPAKAFF. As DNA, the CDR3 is TGTGCCAGCAGCCCCCCATCCCCCGCGAAAGCTTTCTTT.

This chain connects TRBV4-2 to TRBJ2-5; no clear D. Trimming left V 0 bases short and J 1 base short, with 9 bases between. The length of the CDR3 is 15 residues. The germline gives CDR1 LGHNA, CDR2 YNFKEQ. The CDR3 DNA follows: TGTGCCAGCAGCCAAGACGGACGCCGCCAAGAGACCCAGTACTTC. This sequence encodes CASSQDGRRQETQYF.

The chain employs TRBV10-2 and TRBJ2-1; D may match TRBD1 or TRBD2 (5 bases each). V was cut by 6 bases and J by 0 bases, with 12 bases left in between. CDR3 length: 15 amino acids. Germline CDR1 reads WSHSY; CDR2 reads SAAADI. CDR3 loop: CASRRDRSSYNEQFF. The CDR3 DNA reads TGCGCCAGCAGGAGGGACCGGAGCTCCTACAATGAGCAGTTCTTC.

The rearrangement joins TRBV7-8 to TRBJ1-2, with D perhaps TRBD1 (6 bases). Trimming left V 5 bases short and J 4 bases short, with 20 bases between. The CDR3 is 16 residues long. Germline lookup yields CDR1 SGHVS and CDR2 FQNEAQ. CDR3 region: CASSRLGQSLIYGYTF. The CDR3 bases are TGTGCCAGCAGCCGACTCGGACAGAGTCTTATCTATGGCTACACCTTC.

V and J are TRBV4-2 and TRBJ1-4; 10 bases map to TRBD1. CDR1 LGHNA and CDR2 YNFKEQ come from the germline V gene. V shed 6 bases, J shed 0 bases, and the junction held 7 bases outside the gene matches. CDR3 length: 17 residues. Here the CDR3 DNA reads TGTGCCAGCAGAGGACAGGGGGTGCGGGCAACTAATGAAAAACTGTTTTTT. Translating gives CASRGQGVRATNEKLFF.

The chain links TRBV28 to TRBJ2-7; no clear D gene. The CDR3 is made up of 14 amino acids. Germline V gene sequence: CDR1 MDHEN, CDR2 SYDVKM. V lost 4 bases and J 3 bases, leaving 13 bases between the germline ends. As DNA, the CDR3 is TGTGCCAGCAGTTCGACGTGGAGCCACTACGAGCAGTACTTC. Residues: CASSSTWSHYEQYF.

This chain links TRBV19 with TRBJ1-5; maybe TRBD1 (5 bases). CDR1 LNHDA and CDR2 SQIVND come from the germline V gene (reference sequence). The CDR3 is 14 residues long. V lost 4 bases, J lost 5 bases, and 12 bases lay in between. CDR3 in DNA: TGTGCCAGTAGTAACCGGGACGGCCATCAGCCCCAGCATTTT. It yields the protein CASSNRDGHQPQHF. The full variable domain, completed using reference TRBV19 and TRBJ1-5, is DGGITQSPKYLFRKEGQNVTLSCEQNLNHDAMYWYRQDPGQGLRLIYYSQIVNDFQKGDIAEGYSVSREKKESFPLTVTSAQKNPTAFYLCASSNRDGHQPQHFGDGTRLSIL.